This entry lists 22 T cell receptor beta chains sequenced from one sample in a study of T cell changes during pregnancy in multiple sclerosis. The repertoire was sequenced with immunoSEQ multiplex PCR; TCRdb's copy has only in-frame clones and lacks some. The sample shows about 100,000 clones, approximately 92% of them seen only once. This material consisted of peripheral blood, taken after pregnancy. These receptors were taken from a female donor with multiple sclerosis, enrolled in a pregnancy study.

The rearrangement uses TRBV6-4 and TRBJ1-1; 9 bases fit TRBD1. This CDR3 has 15 amino acids. V lost 6 bases, J lost 5 bases, and 10 bases stayed unmatched. Germline V lookup: CDR1 MRHNA, CDR2 SNTAGT. CDR3 region: CASRNYGQGKTEAFF. The CDR3 coding sequence is TGTGCCAGCAGGAATTATGGACAGGGGAAGACTGAAGCTTTCTTT.

This clone was seen once. The chain recombines TRBV7-9 with TRBJ2-1, with 14 bases fitting TRBD2. Trimming took 1 base from V and 5 from J; bases not matched to a gene: 4. Germline CDR1 reads SEHNR; CDR2 reads FQNEAQ (reference sequence). The CDR3 consists of 17 residues. The CDR3 DNA follows: TGTGCCAGCAGCTTAGAGCTGGGACTAGCGGGGGACAATGAGCAGTTCTTC. It translates to CASSLELGLAGDNEQFF.

The gene calls are TRBV4-1 and TRBJ1-5, with 8 nucleotides matching TRBD1. In germline, CDR1 is MGHRA, CDR2 YSYEKL. This CDR3 region has 17 residues. J lost 5 bases, V lost 1 base, and 10 bases had no gene match. In DNA form, the CDR3 reads TGCGCCAGCAGCCAAGGTCCCCAGGGGGCATACGATCAGCCCCAGCATTTT. Protein: CASSQGPQGAYDQPQHF.

The V gene is TRBV6-1, the J gene TRBJ1-5; the match to TRBD1 covers 9 bases. The CDR3 totals 16 residues. Germline CDR1 reads MNHNS; CDR2 reads SASEGT. Trimming took 2 bases from V and 3 from J; bases not matched to a gene: 5. CDR3 bases: TGTGCCAGCAGTGAAACGAGGACAGGGGCCAATCAGCCCCAGCATTTT. This codes for CASSETRTGANQPQHF.

The chain couples TRBV7-8 to TRBJ2-7, with 11 bases that match TRBD1. There are 14 residues in the CDR3. After removal of 5 bases from V and 6 bases from J, the junction contained 6 bases not matched to a gene. Per the germline V gene, CDR1 is SGHVS and CDR2 is FQNEAQ. This CDR3 reads CASSAGQGASEQYF. The CDR3, as DNA: TGTGCCAGCAGCGCCGGACAGGGGGCGAGCGAGCAGTACTTC.

This clone was found a few times. The chain joins TRBV19 to TRBJ1-5; D unclear. The germline V gene has CDR1 LNHDA and CDR2 SQIVND (reference sequence). This CDR3 region has 12 residues. V was trimmed by 2 bases and J by 4 bases, leaving 3 bases between them. The DNA of the CDR3 is TGTGCCAGTAGTATATCAAATCAGCCCCAGCATTTT. Its translation is CASSISNQPQHF.

V is TRBV4-3 and J is TRBJ1-1; D is possibly TRBD1 (5 bases). CDR1 LGHNA and CDR2 YSLEER come from the germline V gene. V lost 0 bases and J 4 bases, leaving 9 bases between the germline ends. The CDR3 is made up of 14 amino acids. The CDR3 DNA reads as TGCGCCAGCAGCCAAGATCGGGGGATCACTGAAGCTTTCTTT. The encoded protein is CASSQDRGITEAFF.

The chain combines TRBV28 with TRBJ1-2; the D is unclear. V was clipped by 4 bases and J by 4 bases, with 13 bases between them. The germline V gene encodes CDR1 MDHEN and CDR2 SYDVKM. The CDR3 is made up of 14 amino acids. The DNA for the CDR3 is TGTGCCAGCAGTTCTCAGATGTTTGGCTATGGCTACACCTTC. This sequence encodes CASSSQMFGYGYTF.

The CDR3 DNA reads TGTGCCAGCAGCCCCTACCTTGAGGCGTCCAATGAGCAGTTCTTC. Translating it yields CASSPYLEASNEQFF. This chain uses TRBV7-7 with TRBJ2-1, with unresolved D. The CDR3 runs 15 residues. Trimming left V 5 bases short and J 6 bases short, with 17 bases between. Germline V lookup: CDR1 SSHAT, CDR2 FNYEAQ (reference sequence).

V gene TRBV25-1 combines with J gene TRBJ2-1; 7 bases agree with TRBD1. The CDR3 runs 14 residues. Per germline, CDR1 MGHDK and CDR2 SYGVNS. With 2 bases clipped from V and 4 bases from J, the junction kept 2 bases outside the gene matches. DNA of the CDR3: TGTGCCAGCAGTGAAGGGGGACAGTACAATGAGCAGTTCTTC. This translates into CASSEGGQYNEQFF.

J is TRBJ1-2 and V is TRBV4-2; maybe TRBD1 (5 bases). V was shortened by 2 bases and J by 4 bases, with 14 bases between the two germline ends. CDR1 is LGHNA and CDR2 is YNFKEQ in the germline V gene. There are 15 residues in the CDR3. In DNA form, the CDR3 reads TGTGCCAGCAGCCAACAAGAAAGACAGCCCTATGGCTACACCTTC. This translates into CASSQQERQPYGYTF.

V usage is TRBV14 and J usage is TRBJ2-2; 9 nucleotides agree with TRBD1. V was clipped by 3 bases and J by 7 bases; unmatched bases: 9. The germline V gene encodes CDR1 SGHDN and CDR2 FVKESK. The CDR3 runs 16 residues. The CDR3 protein is CASSQPGQGYDGELFF. As DNA, the CDR3 is TGTGCCAGCAGCCAGCCGGGACAGGGCTACGACGGGGAGCTGTTTTTT.

V usage is TRBV19 and J usage is TRBJ1-1; D might be TRBD1 (5 bases). Germline V lookup: CDR1 LNHDA, CDR2 SQIVND (reference sequence). The V gene lost 3 bases and the J gene lost 1 base, with 12 bases spanning the gap. The CDR3 loop spans 15 amino acids. The CDR3 bases are TGTGCCAGTAGTATTGCGGCAGGGAAGAACACTGAAGCTTTCTTT. Amino acid sequence: CASSIAAGKNTEAFF. The complete variable domain, with remaining parts taken from reference TRBV19 and TRBJ1-1, reads DGGITQSPKYLFRKEGQNVTLSCEQNLNHDAMYWYRQDPGQGLRLIYYSQIVNDFQKGDIAEGYSVSREKKESFPLTVTSAQKNPTAFYLCASSIAAGKNTEAFFGQGTRLTVV.

This clone was observed a few times. The chain has TRBV2 and TRBJ1-5, with TRBD1 matching 7 bases. V was clipped by 4 bases and J by 5 bases; unmatched bases: 5. The CDR3 spans 14 residues. CDR1 and CDR2 from the germline V gene are SNHLY and FYNNEI. CDR3 nucleotide sequence: TGTGCCAGCAGTGTTGGGACAGCCTATCAGCCCCAGCATTTT. This encodes CASSVGTAYQPQHF.

The rearrangement uses TRBV27 and TRBJ2-7; no definite D call. CDR1 and CDR2 from the germline V gene are MNHEY and SMNVEV (reference sequence). Trimming removed 6 bases at V and 2 bases at J, with 11 bases between. The CDR3 loop spans 13 amino acids. DNA for the CDR3: TGTGCCAGCAGCCTTGGAGCCCCCTACGAGCAGTACTTC. Protein product: CASSLGAPYEQYF.

Notes on this clone: One end of the junction does not line up with germline, which may come from a read error. The V call is TRBV15, the J call TRBJ1-4; 8 nucleotides agree with TRBD1. The germline gives CDR1 LNHNV, CDR2 YYDKDF (reference sequence). The CDR3 contains 13 residues. This CDR3 reads CATRGDRRSEAIF. CDR3 nucleotides: TGTGCCACCCGTGGGGACAGGAGATCCGAGGCCATATTT.

The chain is built from TRBV15 and TRBJ2-5; 9 bases line up with TRBD1. The germline V gene encodes CDR1 LNHNV and CDR2 YYDKDF (reference sequence). V was clipped by 4 bases and J by 5 bases; unmatched bases: 8. This CDR3 spans 15 amino acids. The CDR3 loop reads CATSKHTGTGETQYF. The CDR3 coding sequence is TGTGCCACCAGCAAGCACACCGGGACAGGGGAGACCCAGTACTTC. Full variable domain (remainder filled in from reference TRBV15 and TRBJ2-5): DAMVIQNPRYQVTQFGKPVTLSCSQTLNHNVMYWYQQKSSQAPKLLFHYYDKDFNNEADTPDNFQSRRPNTSFCFLDIRSPGLGDTAMYLCATSKHTGTGETQYFGPGTRLLVL.

A remark on this clone: At one of its ends the junction is not consistent with the germline gene, which may arise from a read error. The chain uses TRBV7-9 and TRBJ2-3; D may be TRBD2 (5 bases). CDR1 and CDR2 from the germline V gene are SEHNR and FQNEAQ (reference sequence). The CDR3 is 14 residues long. The CDR3, as DNA: TGTGCCAGTCAAGGGAGCCGATCCTCAGATAGGCAGTATTTT. Its protein product is CASQGSRSSDRQYF.

The gene calls are TRBV6-5 and TRBJ2-7; TRBD2 agrees at 10 bases. V lost 7 bases, J lost 2 bases, and 8 bases stayed unmatched. The CDR3 is 15 residues long. Germline V gene data show CDR1 as MNHEY and CDR2 as SVGAGI. The chain's CDR3 is CASKGGLANAYEQYF. As DNA, the CDR3 is TGTGCCAGCAAGGGGGGACTAGCGAACGCCTACGAGCAGTACTTC.

This chain uses TRBV2 with TRBJ2-3, with 8 positions matching TRBD2. This CDR3 spans 16 amino acids. Germline V gives CDR1 SNHLY, CDR2 FYNNEI. The J segment lost 1 base and the V segment lost 2 bases, leaving 5 bases of the junction unmatched. CDR3 nucleotides: TGTGCCAGCAGTGAAACCTCGACTAGCGGCACAGATACGCAGTATTTT. It yields the protein CASSETSTSGTDTQYF.

The V and J genes are TRBV11-3 and TRBJ2-3, with a weak D call TRBD1 (5 bases). Looked up from germline, CDR1 is SGHNT and CDR2 is YENEEA. The V and J ends lost 1 base and 0 bases respectively, with 11 bases between them. This CDR3 has 16 amino acids. CDR3 in amino acids: CASSLGQGASTDTQYF. The CDR3 nucleotides are TGTGCCAGCAGCTTAGGCCAGGGCGCTAGCACAGATACGCAGTATTTT.

This clone was seen a handful of times. The chain combines TRBV4-3 with TRBJ2-6, with D perhaps matching TRBD1 (5 bases). The CDR3 spans 16 residues. CDR1 and CDR2 (germline): LGHNA, YSLEER. Trimming took 0 bases from V and 4 from J, leaving 10 bases between them. The CDR3 sequence: CASSQDRGSGANVLTF. CDR3 in DNA: TGCGCCAGCAGCCAAGATAGGGGTTCAGGGGCCAACGTCCTGACTTTC.